This is a list of T cell receptor beta chains from one sample in a study of post-analysis software for immune sequencing data. TCRdb reprocessed the PCR reads with MiXCR, giving one entry per CDR3 protein. The table shows 400,000 to 500,000 distinct CDR3 sequences, with more than 30% occurring only once. The specimen sequenced was blood. These TCRs come from a girl aged 2-10 years with multiple sclerosis. The CDR3 runs from the conserved cysteine through the conserved F or W. D genes are given only for firm matches. Clone size, where shown, is once, few, many, or a class for clones that have expanded.

TRBD1	TRBV7-9	TRBJ1-6	NA	CASSLALGTGVSPLHF	TGTGCCAGCAGCTTAGCTCTCGGGACAGGGGTTTCACCCCTCCACTTT
TRBD2	TRBV4-2	TRBJ2-5	NA	CASSQDLAGGLQETQYF	TGTGCCAGCAGCCAAGACCTAGCGGGGGGTCTCCAAGAGACCCAGTACTTC
NA	TRBV5-1	TRBJ2-5	NA	CASSLASWIEETQYF	TGCGCCAGCAGCTTGGCCTCGTGGATAGAAGAGACCCAGTACTTC
NA	TRBV28	TRBJ2-1	NA	CASSWDPREPTYNEQFF	TGTGCCAGCAGTTGGGACCCTAGGGAACCTACCTACAATGAGCAGTTCTTC
NA	TRBV27	TRBJ2-7	NA	CALGAGCYEQYF	TGTGCCCTTGGGGCGGGATGCTACGAGCAGTACTTC
NA	TRBV9	TRBJ1-1	few	CASSTQGDTEAFF	TGTGCCAGCAGCACCCAAGGGGACACTGAAGCTTTCTTT
NA	TRBV7-9	TRBJ1-2	few	CASSGTQLNYGYTF	TGTGCCAGCAGCGGGACACAACTTAACTATGGCTACACCTTC
NA	TRBV5-1	TRBJ1-1	few	CASSLDRMNTEAFF	TGCGCCAGCAGCTTGGACAGAATGAACACTGAAGCTTTCTTT
NA	TRBV20-1	TRBJ1-2	few	CSGFPQGLHQGYTF	TGCAGTGGATTCCCACAGGGTCTCCACCAGGGCTACACCTTC
TRBD2	TRBV7-2	TRBJ2-5	NA	CASSLVAGEETQYF	TGTGCCAGCAGCTTAGTAGCGGGAGAGGAGACCCAGTACTTC
NA	TRBV7-9	TRBJ1-6	NA	CASSLEGSNSPLHF	TGTGCCAGCAGCTTAGAAGGATCTAATTCACCCCTCCACTTT
NA	TRBV4-1	TRBJ1-1	NA	CASSQDSRGFSGNTEAFF	TGCGCCAGCAGCCAAGATAGTCGTGGTTTTTCTGGGAACACTGAAGCTTTCTTT
NA	TRBV12-5	TRBJ2-1	NA	CASANPGETQFF	TGTGCTAGTGCCAACCCGGGGGAGACCCAGTTCTTC
NA	TRBV6-2/TRBV6-3	TRBJ2-3	NA	CASDNDPRSEKDTQYF	TGTGCCAGCGACAATGACCCCCGCTCGGAAAAAGATACGCAGTATTTT
NA	TRBV5-4	TRBJ2-2	NA	CASSPVRHTGELFF	TGTGCCAGCAGCCCGGTCAGGCACACCGGGGAGCTGTTTTTT
NA	TRBV28	TRBJ1-5	NA	CASSPVGPAGRQPQHF	TGTGCCAGCAGTCCCGTCGGCCCCGCGGGGCGGCAGCCCCAGCATTTT
TRBD2	TRBV5-1	TRBJ2-1	few	CASSPWTSGNEQFF	TGCGCCAGCAGCCCGTGGACTAGCGGGAATGAGCAGTTCTTC
NA	TRBV30	TRBJ1-2	NA	CAWSVEGSYGYTF	TGTGCCTGGAGTGTAGAGGGCAGCTATGGCTACACCTTC
NA	TRBV12-3/TRBV12-4	TRBJ2-7	NA	CASRLGTRAYEQYF	TGTGCCAGCAGGTTGGGAACCAGGGCCTACGAGCAGTACTTC
NA	TRBV27	TRBJ1-1	few	CASIFGTEAFF	TGTGCCAGCATTTTCGGTACTGAAGCTTTCTTT
NA	TRBV7-2	TRBJ2-7	NA	CACRTRQDYEQYF	TGTGCCTGCAGGACACGGCAGGACTACGAGCAGTACTTC
TRBD2	TRBV12-3/TRBV12-4	TRBJ2-3	few	CASSFTELAGRADTQYF	TGTGCCAGCAGTTTCACGGAGTTAGCGGGAAGGGCAGATACGCAGTATTTT
NA	TRBV10-3	TRBJ2-1	NA	CAMSDDREGYNEQFF	TGTGCCATGTCGGACGACAGGGAGGGCTACAATGAGCAGTTCTTC
NA	TRBV20-1	TRBJ2-3	NA	CSARTDTDTQYF	TGCAGTGCCAGGACAGACACAGATACGCAGTATTTT
NA	TRBV25-1	TRBJ2-4	NA	CAGGLVGEKQYF	TGTGCCGGCGGCCTGGTTGGAGAGAAGCAGTACTTC
NA	TRBV4-1	TRBJ2-7	NA	CASSLQGGRSSYEQYF	TGCGCCAGCAGCCTCCAGGGGGGAAGAAGCTCCTACGAGCAGTACTTC
NA	TRBV3-1	TRBJ2-1	many	CASSQVGSEQFF	TGTGCCAGCAGCCAAGTGGGCAGTGAGCAGTTCTTC
TRBD2	TRBV11-2	TRBJ2-1	NA	CASSLLGGASGSSFRGSYNEQFF	TGTGCCAGCAGCCTATTAGGGGGGGCTAGCGGGAGTTCATTCCGTGGATCCTACAATGAGCAGTTCTTC
NA	TRBV7-2	TRBJ2-5	NA	CAGSPDSQETQYF	TGTGCCGGCAGCCCGGACAGCCAAGAGACCCAGTACTTC